Given below is one T cell receptor (beta chain) in context. The antigen remains unidentified. This sample stems from a study of cytomegalovirus exposure and HLA in healthy donors. Across the study: Within an early data release were tens of millions of unique TCRs drawn from HLA-typed donors.

The PCR contained 60 Vbeta and 13 Jbeta primers. Profiling relied on immunoSEQ multiplex PCR, and the TCRdb table lists in-frame clones only, not all of them. The sample shows over 150,000 clones, approximately 85% of them seen only once. Per the germline V gene, CDR1 is SGHDN and CDR2 is FVKESK. CDR3 size: 13 residues. V lost 4 bases and J 3 bases, leaving 7 bases between the germline ends. Study results and limitations: The classifier reportedly diagnosed cytomegalovirus status with high specificity and sensitivity. In a later analysis, the majority of CMV-associated beta chains seemingly showed HLA restriction. Researchers reportedly found TCR beta sequences accurately predicted most subjects' HLA-A and HLA-B alleles.

The gene calls are TRBV14 and TRBJ2-1, with D possibly being TRBD2 (6 bases). This clonotype was sampled from a man in his thirties or forties in good health and CMV-seropositive. Sequencing was carried out using PBMCs. The chain's CDR3 is CASSPGVYNEQFF. In DNA form, the CDR3 reads TGTGCCAGCAGCCCGGGGGTCTACAATGAGCAGTTCTTC.